The TCR beta chain under discussion was sequenced for a study of T cells in Graves' hyperthyroidism and ophthalmopathy. At least ten counts were recorded for this clonotype. The germline V and J ends were trimmed by 7 bases and 6 bases, with 18 bases remaining between them. The CDR3 has 13 residues. Germline V CDR1 and CDR2: SQVTM, ANQGSEA. Researchers took RNA transcripts and amplified the TCR beta CDR3 regions from them. TCR CDR3 regions were first amplified by RT-PCR with HTBI primers. From the multiplex PCR reads, TCRdb called clonotypes with MiXCR, one entry per CDR3 protein. The sample shows about 840,000 distinct CDR3 sequences, roughly 40% of them seen only once.

The source material was blood. This sequence joins TRBV29-1 and TRBJ1-1, with a tentative D call TRBD1 (6 bases). This clonotype was obtained from a man younger than 35 with Graves' hyperthyroidism. The CDR3 loop reads CSAHTGMAPEAFF. The CDR3 DNA follows: TGCAGCGCTCATACAGGGATGGCCCCTGAAGCTTTCTTT.